One sample yielded the 2 T cell receptor beta chains listed below, sequenced in a study of neurological immune-mediated disorders. As to time point: longitudinal time-point 2. TCRdb re-called the 5' RACE reads with MiXCR, one entry per CDR3 protein. The table records about 90,000 distinct CDR3 sequences, roughly 13% of them present only once. Sequencing was performed on PBMCs. The origin of the receptors is a female donor with HTLV-1-associated myelopathy (HAM/TSP).

In this sample, this clonotype turned up a few times. The V and J genes are TRBV7-6 and TRBJ1-5; D call uncertain. Germline CDR1 SGHVS, CDR2 FNYEAQ. The length of the CDR3 is 15 residues. Trimming pared 5 bases from V and 1 base from J, leaving 12 bases between. For the CDR3, the DNA is TGTGCCAGCAGCCCGGAACGAGCAAGCAATCAGCCCCAGCATTTT. Translated: CASSPERASNQPQHF.

This clonotype was seen many times. The chain is built from TRBV5-6 and TRBJ2-1, with D possibly being TRBD1 or TRBD2 (6 bases each). CDR3 length: 15 residues. In germline, CDR1 is SGHDT, CDR2 YYEEEE. V was trimmed by 2 bases and J by 7 bases, leaving 16 bases between them. CDR3 coding DNA: TGTGCCAGCAGCTTTGGTCGGGGGCCTGGTAATGAGCAGTTCTTC. Protein sequence: CASSFGRGPGNEQFF.